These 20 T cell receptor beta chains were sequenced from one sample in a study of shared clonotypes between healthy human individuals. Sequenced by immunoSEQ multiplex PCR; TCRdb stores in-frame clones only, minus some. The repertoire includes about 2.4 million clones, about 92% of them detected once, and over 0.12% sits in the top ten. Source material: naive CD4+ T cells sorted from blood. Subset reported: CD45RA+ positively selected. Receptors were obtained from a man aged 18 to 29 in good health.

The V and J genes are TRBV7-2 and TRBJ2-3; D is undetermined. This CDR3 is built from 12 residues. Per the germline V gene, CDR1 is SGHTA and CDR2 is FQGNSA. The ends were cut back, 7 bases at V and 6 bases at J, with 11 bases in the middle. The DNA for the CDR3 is TGTGCCAGCAACCTGGTTGGCGATACGCAGTATTTT. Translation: CASNLVGDTQYF. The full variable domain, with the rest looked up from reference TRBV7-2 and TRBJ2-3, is GAGVSQSPSNKVTEKGKDVELRCDPISGHTALYWYRQSLGQGLEFLIYFQGNSAPDKSGLPSDRFSAERTGGSVSTLTIQRTQQEDSAVYLCASNLVGDTQYFGPGTRLTVL.

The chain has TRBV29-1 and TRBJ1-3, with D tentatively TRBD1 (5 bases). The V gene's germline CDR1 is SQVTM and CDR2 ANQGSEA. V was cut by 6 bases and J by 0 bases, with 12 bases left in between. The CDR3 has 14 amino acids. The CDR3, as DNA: TGCAGCGTGGGGGACTCTTTCTCTGGAAACACCATATATTTT. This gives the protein CSVGDSFSGNTIYF.

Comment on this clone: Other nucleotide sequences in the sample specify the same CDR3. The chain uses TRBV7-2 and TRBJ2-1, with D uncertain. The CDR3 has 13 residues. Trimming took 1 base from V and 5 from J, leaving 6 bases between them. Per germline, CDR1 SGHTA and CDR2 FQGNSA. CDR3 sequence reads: CASSLGVDNEQFF. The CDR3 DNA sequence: TGTGCCAGCAGCTTAGGCGTCGACAATGAGCAGTTCTTC.

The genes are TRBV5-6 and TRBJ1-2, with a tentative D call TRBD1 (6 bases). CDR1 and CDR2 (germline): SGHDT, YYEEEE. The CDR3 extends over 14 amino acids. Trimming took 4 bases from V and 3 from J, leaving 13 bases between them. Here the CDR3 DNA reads TGTGCCAGCAGCCCGGGGGCGGCCTACTATGGCTACACCTTC. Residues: CASSPGAAYYGYTF.

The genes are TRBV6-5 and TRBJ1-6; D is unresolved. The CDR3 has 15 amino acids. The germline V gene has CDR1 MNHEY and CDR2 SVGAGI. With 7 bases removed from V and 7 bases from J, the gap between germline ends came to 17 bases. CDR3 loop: CASIPAGGANSPLHF. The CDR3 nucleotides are TGTGCCAGCATCCCTGCGGGAGGCGCAAATTCACCCCTCCACTTT.

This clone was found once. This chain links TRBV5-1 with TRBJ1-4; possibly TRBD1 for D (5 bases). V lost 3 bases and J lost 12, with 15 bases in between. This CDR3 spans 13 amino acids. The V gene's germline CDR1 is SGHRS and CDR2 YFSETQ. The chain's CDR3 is CASSSSTGTELFF. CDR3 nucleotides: TGCGCCAGCAGCTCTTCCACAGGTACAGAACTGTTTTTT. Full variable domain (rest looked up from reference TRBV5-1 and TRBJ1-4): KAGVTQTPRYLIKTRGQQVTLSCSPISGHRSVSWYQQTPGQGLQFLFEYFSETQRNKGNFPGRFSGRQFSNSRSEMNVSTLELGDSALYLCASSSSTGTELFFGSGTQLSVL.

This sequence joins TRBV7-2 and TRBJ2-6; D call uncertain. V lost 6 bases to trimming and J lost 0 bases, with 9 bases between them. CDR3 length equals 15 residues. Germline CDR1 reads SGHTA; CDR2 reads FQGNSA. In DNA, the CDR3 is TGTGCCAGCAGTTTTCTCCCCTCTGGGGCCAACGTCCTGACTTTC. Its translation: CASSFLPSGANVLTF.

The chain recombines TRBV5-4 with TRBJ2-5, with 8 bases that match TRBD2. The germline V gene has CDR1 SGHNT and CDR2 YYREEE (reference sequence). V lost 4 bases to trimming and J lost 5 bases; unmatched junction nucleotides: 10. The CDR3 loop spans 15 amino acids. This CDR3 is CASSLPAGEGETQYF. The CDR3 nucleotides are TGTGCCAGCAGCCTACCAGCGGGAGAAGGCGAGACCCAGTACTTC.

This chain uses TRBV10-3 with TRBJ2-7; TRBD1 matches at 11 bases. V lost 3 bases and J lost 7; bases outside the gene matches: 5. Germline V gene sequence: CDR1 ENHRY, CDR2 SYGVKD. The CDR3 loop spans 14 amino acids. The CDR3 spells CAISEIGTGGEQYF. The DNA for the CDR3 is TGTGCCATCAGTGAAATCGGGACAGGGGGAGAGCAGTACTTC.

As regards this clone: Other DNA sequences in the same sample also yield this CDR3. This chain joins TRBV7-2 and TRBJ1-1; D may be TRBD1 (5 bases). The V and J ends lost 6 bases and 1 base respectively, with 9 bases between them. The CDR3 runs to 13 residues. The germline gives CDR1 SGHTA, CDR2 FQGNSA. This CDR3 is CASRRQGNTEAFF. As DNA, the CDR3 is TGTGCCAGCAGACGTCAGGGGAACACTGAAGCTTTCTTT.

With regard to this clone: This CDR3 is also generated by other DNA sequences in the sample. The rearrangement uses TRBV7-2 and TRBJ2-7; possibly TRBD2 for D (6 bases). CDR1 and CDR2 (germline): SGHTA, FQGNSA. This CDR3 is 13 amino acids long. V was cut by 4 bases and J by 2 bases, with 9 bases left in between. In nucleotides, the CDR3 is TGTGCCAGCAGCTCGAGACTAGCCTACGAGCAGTACTTC. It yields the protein CASSSRLAYEQYF.

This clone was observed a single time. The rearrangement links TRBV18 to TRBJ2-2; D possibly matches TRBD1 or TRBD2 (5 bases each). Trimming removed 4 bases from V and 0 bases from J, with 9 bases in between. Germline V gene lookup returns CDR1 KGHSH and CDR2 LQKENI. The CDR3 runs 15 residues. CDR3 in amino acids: CASSLGPANTGELFF. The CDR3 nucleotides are TGTGCCAGCTCACTGGGACCTGCGAACACCGGGGAGCTGTTTTTT.

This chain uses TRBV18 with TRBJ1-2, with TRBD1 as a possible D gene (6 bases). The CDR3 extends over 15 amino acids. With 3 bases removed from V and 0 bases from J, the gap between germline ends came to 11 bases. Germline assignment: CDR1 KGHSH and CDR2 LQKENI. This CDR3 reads CASSPAWGPNYGYTF. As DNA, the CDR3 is TGTGCCAGCTCACCGGCCTGGGGGCCTAACTATGGCTACACCTTC.

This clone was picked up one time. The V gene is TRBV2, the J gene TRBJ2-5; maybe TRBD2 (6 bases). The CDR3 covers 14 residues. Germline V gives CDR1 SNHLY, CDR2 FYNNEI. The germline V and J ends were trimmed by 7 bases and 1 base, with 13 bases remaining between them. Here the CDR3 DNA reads TGTGCCAGCAAAGGGCTGGGGGGCCAAGAGACCCAGTACTTC. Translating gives CASKGLGGQETQYF.

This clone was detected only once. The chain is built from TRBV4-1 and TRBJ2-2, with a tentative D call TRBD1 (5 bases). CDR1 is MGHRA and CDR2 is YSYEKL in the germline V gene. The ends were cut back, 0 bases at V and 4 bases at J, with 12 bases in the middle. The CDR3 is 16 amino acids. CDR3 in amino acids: CASSQDTGSPTGELFF. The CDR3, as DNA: TGCGCCAGCAGCCAAGATACAGGCAGCCCCACCGGGGAGCTGTTTTTT.

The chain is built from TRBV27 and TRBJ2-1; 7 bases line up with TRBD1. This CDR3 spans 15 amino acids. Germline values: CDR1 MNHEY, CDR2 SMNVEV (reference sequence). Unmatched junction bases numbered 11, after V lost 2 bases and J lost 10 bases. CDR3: CASSLTFGTVPEQFF. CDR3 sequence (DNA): TGTGCCAGCAGTTTAACTTTCGGGACAGTCCCAGAGCAGTTCTTC.

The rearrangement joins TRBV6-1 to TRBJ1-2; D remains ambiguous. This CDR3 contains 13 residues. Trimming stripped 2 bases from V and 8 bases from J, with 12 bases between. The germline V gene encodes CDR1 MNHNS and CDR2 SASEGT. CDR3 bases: TGTGCCAGCAGTGAAAGAACGGCCTACGGCTACACCTTC. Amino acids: CASSERTAYGYTF.

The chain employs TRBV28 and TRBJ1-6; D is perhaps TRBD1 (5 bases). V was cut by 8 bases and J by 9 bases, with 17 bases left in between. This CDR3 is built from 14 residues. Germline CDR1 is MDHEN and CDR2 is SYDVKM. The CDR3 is CASGGTGRGSPLHF. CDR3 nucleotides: TGTGCCAGCGGTGGGACGGGTAGGGGTTCACCCCTCCACTTT.

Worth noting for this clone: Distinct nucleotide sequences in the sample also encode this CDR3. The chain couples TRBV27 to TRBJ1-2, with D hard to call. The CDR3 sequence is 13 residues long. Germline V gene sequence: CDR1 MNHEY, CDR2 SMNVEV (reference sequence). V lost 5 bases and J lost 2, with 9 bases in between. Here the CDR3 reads CASSLRENYGYTF. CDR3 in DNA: TGTGCCAGCAGTCTTAGAGAAAACTATGGCTACACCTTC.

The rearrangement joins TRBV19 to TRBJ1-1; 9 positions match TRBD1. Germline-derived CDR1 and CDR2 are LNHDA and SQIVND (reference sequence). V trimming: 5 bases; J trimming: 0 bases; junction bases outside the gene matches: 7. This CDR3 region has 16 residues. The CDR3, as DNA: TGTGCCAGTAGTTCCGGGACAGGGACCCTGAACACTGAAGCTTTCTTT. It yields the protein CASSSGTGTLNTEAFF.